The 27 T cell receptor beta chains below all came from one sample that was sequenced in a study of blood T cell repertoires in COVID-19. The method was immunoSEQ multiplex PCR; TCRdb's version includes in-frame clones alone and lacks a portion of them. Here the sample spans a few hundred thousand clones, 75% to 85% being singletons. The sequenced sample was PBMCs or T cells enriched from blood (not recorded which). The receptors here all came from a man in his forties who had recovered from COVID-19.

As DNA, the CDR3 is TGTGCCAGCAGTTCGGTACACACCGGGGAGCTGTTTTTT. This codes for CASSSVHTGELFF. V usage is TRBV6-5 and J usage is TRBJ2-2; D not resolved. The CDR3 covers 13 residues. Per the germline V gene, CDR1 is MNHEY and CDR2 is SVGAGI. The V gene lost 4 bases and the J gene lost 3 bases, with 6 bases spanning the gap.

V gene TRBV29-1 combines with J gene TRBJ1-3; D may be TRBD1 (5 bases). Deletions cut 6 bases from V and 0 bases from J, with 9 bases between. Germline V gene lookup returns CDR1 SQVTM and CDR2 ANQGSEA. The CDR3 spans 13 residues. This CDR3 reads CSVDTGSGNTIYF. Here the CDR3 DNA reads TGCAGCGTCGACACAGGCTCTGGAAACACCATATATTTT.

This chain connects TRBV14 to TRBJ1-2, with D unresolved. In germline, CDR1 is SGHDN, CDR2 FVKESK. The length of the CDR3 is 14 residues. V lost 3 bases to trimming and J lost 6 bases, with 14 bases between them. The CDR3 DNA follows: TGTGCCAGCAGCCAGGGTCTAGGCTCCAATGGCTACACCTTC. Its translation is CASSQGLGSNGYTF. Based on the CDR3 plus reference TRBV14 and TRBJ1-2, the full variable domain is EAGVTQFPSHSVIEKGQTVTLRCDPISGHDNLYWYRRVMGKEIKFLLHFVKESKQDESGMPNNRFLAERTGGTYSTLKVQPAELEDSGVYFCASSQGLGSNGYTFGSGTRLTVV.

This chain connects TRBV9 to TRBJ2-3, with 8 bases that match TRBD2. Trimming at V came to 2 bases and at J to 2 bases, leaving 4 bases not matched to a gene. The germline gives CDR1 SGDLS, CDR2 YYNGEE. This CDR3 contains 15 residues. The CDR3 loop reads CASSVGTRVTDTQYF. As DNA, the CDR3 is TGTGCCAGCAGCGTTGGGACTAGGGTCACAGATACGCAGTATTTT.

The CDR3 region is CASPSVGSTDTQYF. The CDR3 DNA follows: TGTGCCAGTCCTAGCGTTGGGAGCACAGATACGCAGTATTTT. V is TRBV7-2 and J is TRBJ2-3; possibly TRBD2 for D (6 bases). Germline V lookup: CDR1 SGHTA, CDR2 FQGNSA. V lost 9 bases to trimming and J lost 0 bases, with 13 bases between them. The CDR3 length is 14 residues.

This clone appeared a few times. The chain employs TRBV5-4 and TRBJ1-6, with 8 bases fitting TRBD1. The CDR3 runs to 15 residues. The ends lost 3 bases at V and 9 bases at J; junction bases unmatched: 8. Germline V gene data show CDR1 as SGHNT and CDR2 as YYREEE (reference sequence). The DNA for the CDR3 is TGTGCCAGCAGCTCAGGACAGGGTTGGAGTTCACCCCTCCACTTT. Its protein product is CASSSGQGWSSPLHF.

A remark on this clone: Within the sample, other DNA sequences also encode this same CDR3. The V gene is TRBV5-1, the J gene TRBJ2-1; the D gene is possibly TRBD1 (5 bases). CDR3 length equals 14 residues. The germline gives CDR1 SGHRS, CDR2 YFSETQ. Trimming took 0 bases from V and 3 from J, leaving 7 bases between them. The DNA of the CDR3 is TGCGCCAGCAGCTTGGGACAGAGCTACAATGAGCAGTTCTTC. Its protein is CASSLGQSYNEQFF.

This chain connects TRBV3-1 (or the pseudogene TRBV3-2) to TRBJ1-5, with TRBD1 matching over 7 bases. V was clipped by 3 bases and J by 7 bases; unmatched bases: 6. The CDR3 spans 14 residues. In germline, CDR1 is LGHDT, CDR2 YNNKEL (reference sequence). For the CDR3, the DNA is TGTGCCAGCAGCCACCATGCAGGGGGGCAGCCCCAGCATTTT. Its translation: CASSHHAGGQPQHF.

V gene TRBV24-1 combines with J gene TRBJ2-1; perhaps TRBD2 as D (5 bases). Trimming removed 9 bases from V and 0 bases from J, with 14 bases in between. The CDR3 is made up of 15 amino acids. CDR1 is KGHDR, CDR2 SFDVKD, per germline. CDR3 in amino acids: CATADGVNSYNEQFF. In DNA, the CDR3 is TGTGCCACCGCAGACGGGGTTAACTCCTACAATGAGCAGTTCTTC.

V gene TRBV5-4 combines with J gene TRBJ1-1; D is unresolved. The germline V gene has CDR1 SGHNT and CDR2 YYREEE (reference sequence). V lost 2 bases, J lost 3 bases, and 11 bases lay in between. The CDR3 loop spans 14 amino acids. The CDR3 bases are TGTGCCAGCAGCTTTGGGGAGGTACACACTGAAGCTTTCTTT. Encoded protein: CASSFGEVHTEAFF.

The gene calls are TRBV4-1 and TRBJ1-2; D is perhaps TRBD1 (5 bases). V was pared by 1 base and J by 8 bases, with 23 bases between. Germline V gives CDR1 MGHRA, CDR2 YSYEKL. CDR3 length equals 17 residues. CDR3 in amino acids: CASSQVQGIRLSGGYTF. CDR3 DNA: TGCGCCAGCAGCCAAGTCCAGGGAATTAGGCTATCTGGAGGCTACACCTTC.

The V gene is TRBV27, the J gene TRBJ1-5; 10 positions match TRBD1. V lost 5 bases, J lost 6 bases, and 16 bases stayed unmatched. Germline V gene data show CDR1 as MNHEY and CDR2 as SMNVEV (reference sequence). The CDR3 totals 18 residues. CDR3 nucleotides: TGTGCCAGCAGTCCGGGACAGGGGATTGGGGCCCATTTTCAGCCCCAGCATTTT. Its translation: CASSPGQGIGAHFQPQHF.

The genes are TRBV15 and TRBJ1-6; 7 bases match TRBD1. This CDR3 contains 16 residues. Germline V gives CDR1 LNHNV, CDR2 YYDKDF (reference sequence). J gave up 8 bases and V 1 base, and 8 bases lay outside the gene matches. CDR3 residues: CATSRGQQGWYSPLHF. The CDR3 DNA reads TGTGCCACCAGCAGAGGTCAACAGGGGTGGTATTCACCCCTCCACTTT.

The chain carries TRBV12-5 and TRBJ1-2; 8 positions agree with TRBD1. The CDR3 sequence is 13 residues long. Germline loops: CDR1 LGHNT, CDR2 FRNRAP. Unmatched junction bases numbered 4, after V lost 6 bases and J lost 4 bases. The DNA for the CDR3 is TGTGCTAGTGGCCCGGGACAGGCCTATGGCTACACCTTC. Translating gives CASGPGQAYGYTF.

CDR3 amino acids: CATSRVTGGTEAFF. CDR3 sequence (DNA): TGTGCCACCAGCAGAGTCACAGGGGGCACTGAAGCTTTCTTT. J is TRBJ1-1 and V is TRBV15; 8 bases fit TRBD1. Germline V gene data show CDR1 as LNHNV and CDR2 as YYDKDF (reference sequence). The ends lost 1 base at V and 4 bases at J; junction bases unmatched: 2. The CDR3 length is 14 residues.

This rearrangement joins TRBV4-1 to TRBJ2-3; a weak D match, TRBD2 (6 bases). The CDR3 sequence is 14 residues long. Trimming cost V 1 base and J 6 bases, with 11 bases left between them. Germline V lookup: CDR1 MGHRA, CDR2 YSYEKL. CDR3 bases: TGCGCCAGCAGCCAAGTATTGGGAGGTGATACGCAGTATTTT. It encodes CASSQVLGGDTQYF.

The CDR3 reads CAWSVPRVRAFF. In nucleotides, the CDR3 is TGTGCCTGGAGTGTACCCAGGGTTCGGGCTTTCTTT. The chain carries TRBV30 and TRBJ1-1; maybe TRBD1 (5 bases). CDR1 GTSNPN and CDR2 SVGIG come from the germline V gene (reference sequence). The CDR3 consists of 12 residues. Trimming removed 0 bases at V and 11 bases at J, with 13 bases between.

CDR3 DNA: TGTGCCAGCAGCCAAGATCACAGGGGATTTTTCGGCTACACCTTC. Amino acid sequence: CASSQDHRGFFGYTF. This rearrangement joins TRBV3-1 (or the pseudogene TRBV3-2) to TRBJ1-2, with 7 bases lining up with TRBD1. Germline assignment: CDR1 LGHDT and CDR2 YNNKEL (reference sequence). The CDR3 consists of 15 residues. The V and J ends lost 0 bases and 8 bases, in that order; junction bases with no gene match: 9.

V usage is TRBV10-1 and J usage is TRBJ2-2; possible D gene TRBD1, 6 bases. With 6 bases removed from V and 7 bases from J, the gap between germline ends came to 15 bases. Germline CDR1 reads WNHNN; CDR2 reads SYGVQD (reference sequence). This CDR3 is built from 14 residues. In nucleotides, the CDR3 is TGCGCCAGCAGCCCACAGGGAATAGGCGGGGAGCTGTTTTTT. This encodes CASSPQGIGGELFF.

The chain is built from TRBV3-1 (or the pseudogene TRBV3-2) and TRBJ2-1; the D gene is possibly TRBD2 (5 bases). Trimming shortened V by 4 bases and J by 13 bases, and 14 bases separated the two germline ends. The germline V gene has CDR1 LGHDT and CDR2 YNNKEL (reference sequence). The CDR3 runs 12 residues. The CDR3 reads CASSPREGPQFF. CDR3 nucleotides: TGTGCCAGCAGCCCGAGGGAAGGGCCCCAGTTCTTC.

The chain recombines TRBV6-6 with TRBJ1-1, with 8 bases aligning to TRBD1. CDR3 size: 13 residues. V gave up 4 bases and J gave up 4 bases; unmatched junction bases: 2. Germline values: CDR1 MNHNY, CDR2 SVGAGI (reference sequence). The CDR3 loop is CASSWTGTTEAFF. As DNA, the CDR3 is TGTGCCAGCAGTTGGACAGGGACCACTGAAGCTTTCTTT.

This clone appeared a single time. The V and J genes are TRBV24-1 and TRBJ2-3; D might be TRBD2 (5 bases). This CDR3 region has 14 residues. Germline-derived CDR1 and CDR2 are KGHDR and SFDVKD. V lost 7 bases to trimming and J lost 4 bases, with 14 bases between them. CDR3 residues: CATSPASLPDTQYF. CDR3 coding DNA: TGTGCCACCAGCCCGGCTAGCCTCCCAGATACGCAGTATTTT.

This clone was counted a single time. Additional DNA sequences in this sample encode the identical CDR3. This chain joins TRBV3-1 (or the pseudogene TRBV3-2) and TRBJ1-5; D remains ambiguous. The CDR3 consists of 15 residues. Germline lookup yields CDR1 LGHDT and CDR2 YNNKEL (reference sequence). Trimming took off 1 base at V and 0 bases at J, with 7 bases between the two ends. CDR3 sequence reads: CASSQGSYSNQPQHF. The CDR3 DNA reads as TGTGCCAGCAGCCAAGGGAGCTATAGCAATCAGCCCCAGCATTTT.

V is TRBV19 and J is TRBJ2-7, with TRBD2 identical over 13 bases. After removal of 6 bases from V and 6 bases from J, the junction contained 11 bases not matched to a gene. From germline, CDR1 is LNHDA and CDR2 SQIVND (reference sequence). CDR3 length equals 16 residues. CDR3 nucleotides: TGTGCCAGTAGCAGCAAGGGGGGACTAGCGGGATTCGAGCAGTACTTC. As protein: CASSSKGGLAGFEQYF.

V gene TRBV24-1 combines with J gene TRBJ2-5, with D maybe TRBD2 (7 bases). V shed 9 bases and J shed 2 bases, with 15 bases lying between them. Germline CDR1 is KGHDR and CDR2 is SFDVKD. CDR3 length: 14 residues. The CDR3 is CATSQRDNQETQYF. Written as DNA, the CDR3 is TGTGCCACCTCTCAGCGGGACAATCAAGAGACCCAGTACTTC.

The V and J genes are TRBV5-1 and TRBJ2-7; the match to TRBD1 covers 8 bases. V lost 1 base, J lost 3 bases, and 6 bases stayed unmatched. The germline V gene encodes CDR1 SGHRS and CDR2 YFSETQ. This CDR3 has 15 residues. The CDR3 loop reads CASSLMAGGHYEQYF. The CDR3 DNA sequence: TGCGCCAGCAGCTTGATGGCAGGGGGCCACTACGAGCAGTACTTC.

The chain combines TRBV7-9 with TRBJ2-1; 13 nucleotides align to TRBD2. V lost 9 bases to trimming and J lost 6 bases; unmatched junction nucleotides: 8. Germline V gene data show CDR1 as SEHNR and CDR2 as FQNEAQ (reference sequence). The CDR3 consists of 15 residues. CDR3 in amino acids: CASASGTSGINEQFF. The CDR3 nucleotides read TGTGCCAGTGCCTCCGGGACTAGCGGGATCAATGAGCAGTTCTTC.